These T cell receptor delta chains were read from a single sample in a study of Vδ1+ human thymocytes. TCRdb re-called the multiplex PCR reads through CATT. The profile shows about 58,000 delta-chain clones, over 12% of them singletons. The specimen sequenced was Vdelta1+ gamma-delta thymocytes from the thymus. These TCRs come from a girl in the first two years of life who had congenital heart surgery. Both conserved end residues are part of each CDR3. A D gene is named only where the DNA matches it firmly. Clone size is given for some rows only: seen once, a few or many times, or a class if the clone is expanded.

j_call: TRDJ1; d_call: TRDD3; clone_size: few; v_call: TRAV29/DV5; cdr3_nt: TGTGCAGCAATCCGGACCTACTGGGGGATACCGGGCACCGATAAACTCATCTTT; cdr3_aa: CAAIRTYWGIPGTDKLIF
j_call: TRDJ1; d_call: TRDD3; clone_size: few; v_call: TRDV1; cdr3_nt: TGTGCTCTTGGGGAAGTTCACGGAACTGGGGGGATTCAGGAGGTTACCGATAAACTCATCTTT; cdr3_aa: CALGEVHGTGGIQEVTDKLIF
j_call: TRDJ1; d_call: NA; clone_size: few; v_call: TRDV1; cdr3_nt: TGTGCTCTTGGGGAACTAGCGAATTCCTACGGCCTGGGGGACACCGATAAACTCATCTTT; cdr3_aa: CALGELANSYGLGDTDKLIF
j_call: TRDJ1; d_call: NA; clone_size: few; v_call: TRDV1; cdr3_nt: TGTGCTCTTGGGGAATCCTACCAAGTACTGGGAGGAACCGATAAACTCATCTTT; cdr3_aa: CALGESYQVLGGTDKLIF
j_call: TRDJ1; d_call: NA; clone_size: NA; v_call: TRDV1; cdr3_nt: TGTGCTCTTGGGGAAGCCCTTTCCGATAAACTCATCTTT; cdr3_aa: CALGEALSDKLIF
j_call: TRDJ1; d_call: TRDD3; clone_size: few; v_call: TRDV1; cdr3_nt: TGTGCTCTTGGGGAGCCAGTAAATTACTGGGGGATAAGGGATGTGTACACCGATAAACTCATCTTT; cdr3_aa: CALGEPVNYWGIRDVYTDKLIF
j_call: TRDJ1; d_call: NA; clone_size: NA; v_call: TRDV1; cdr3_nt: TGTGCTCTTGGGGAACTCTCCTCCGGGGGACACGACTCAAAACTCATCTTT; cdr3_aa: CALGELSSGGHDSKLIF
j_call: TRDJ1; d_call: NA; clone_size: NA; v_call: TRDV1; cdr3_nt: TGTGCTCTTGGGGAACTAGGCCCACGTTCCCTGCCGGTCCGCACCGATAAACTCATCTTT; cdr3_aa: CALGELGPRSLPVRTDKLIF
j_call: TRDJ1; d_call: NA; clone_size: NA; v_call: TRDV1; cdr3_nt: TGTGCTCTTGGGGAGACACTTCCTACGACCTCCGGGGGGATAGTGGGGACCGATAAACTCATCTTT; cdr3_aa: CALGETLPTTSGGIVGTDKLIF
j_call: TRDJ1; d_call: TRDD3; clone_size: NA; v_call: TRDV1; cdr3_nt: TGTGCTCTTGGGGGCCCAAGCGGGTTCCTGGGGGACCCATCCCAAGACACCGATAAACTCATCTTT; cdr3_aa: CALGGPSGFLGDPSQDTDKLIF
j_call: TRDJ1; d_call: TRDD3; clone_size: few; v_call: TRDV1; cdr3_nt: TGTGCTCTTGGGGGGGCCGGTCGAGGCCCCCAAAACTGGGGGATGAGGGGGAAACTCATCTTT; cdr3_aa: CALGGAGRGPQNWGMRGKLIF
j_call: TRDJ1; d_call: TRDD2; clone_size: NA; v_call: TRDV1; cdr3_nt: TGTGCTCTTGGGGAACCTCCGTCCTTCCTACGGGGCACGGGCACCGATAAACTCATCTTT; cdr3_aa: CALGEPPSFLRGTGTDKLIF
j_call: TRDJ1; d_call: NA; clone_size: few; v_call: TRDV1; cdr3_nt: TGTGCTCTTGGGACAGGAGGCCTTCGGGGGTACACCGATAAACTCATCTTT; cdr3_aa: CALGTGGLRGYTDKLIF
j_call: TRDJ1; d_call: TRDD3; clone_size: few; v_call: TRDV1; cdr3_nt: TGTGCTCTTGGGGAAAACGTGGTTCGACTAGAATCTTCTGGGGGATACGGTCACACCGATAAACTCATCTTT; cdr3_aa: CALGENVVRLESSGGYGHTDKLIF
j_call: TRDJ1; d_call: NA; clone_size: NA; v_call: TRDV1; cdr3_nt: TGTGCTCTTGGGGCGCCTTCCTACGTCCTTACGGTACTGGGGGATTTACGGACCGATAAACTCATCTTT; cdr3_aa: CALGAPSYVLTVLGDLRTDKLIF
j_call: TRDJ1; d_call: TRDD3; clone_size: NA; v_call: TRDV1; cdr3_nt: TGTGCTCTTGGGGATCCTCATTTACCACTGGGGGATATTGTCGCTTTTGATAAACTCATCTTT; cdr3_aa: CALGDPHLPLGDIVAFDKLIF
j_call: TRDJ1; d_call: NA; clone_size: NA; v_call: TRDV1; cdr3_nt: TGTGCTCTTGGGGAACGAGGCGAACTGGAGCCGTACACCGATAAACTCATCTTT; cdr3_aa: CALGERGELEPYTDKLIF
j_call: TRDJ1; d_call: TRDD3; clone_size: NA; v_call: TRDV1; cdr3_nt: TGTGCTCTTGGGGAATATCCCTACCTGGGGGATACCAACACACATCGTCCCGATAAACTCATCTTT; cdr3_aa: CALGEYPYLGDTNTHRPDKLIF
j_call: TRDJ1; d_call: TRDD3; clone_size: NA; v_call: TRDV1; cdr3_nt: TGTGCTCTTGGGGAACGGCCTTCCCGCCCCTCTACTGGGGGATACGTCGATAAACTCATCTTT; cdr3_aa: CALGERPSRPSTGGYVDKLIF
j_call: TRDJ1; d_call: TRDD3; clone_size: NA; v_call: TRDV1; cdr3_nt: TGTGCTCTTGGGGAACTGCACTGGGGGAGCTACACCGATAAACTCATCTTT; cdr3_aa: CALGELHWGSYTDKLIF
j_call: TRDJ1; d_call: NA; clone_size: few; v_call: TRDV1; cdr3_nt: TGTGCTCTTGGGGAACAGCGCGGGGGACTCAACACCGATAAACTCATCTTT; cdr3_aa: CALGEQRGGLNTDKLIF
j_call: TRDJ1; d_call: TRDD2; clone_size: NA; v_call: TRDV1; cdr3_nt: TGTGCTCTTGGGTCAAGGCCTTCCTACGGTAGGCTGGGCTACACCGATAAACTCATCTTT; cdr3_aa: CALGSRPSYGRLGYTDKLIF
j_call: TRDJ1; d_call: TRDD3; clone_size: NA; v_call: TRDV1; cdr3_nt: TGTGCTCTTGGGGAAAGGTTCCCCCTCCTACTGGGGGATATTAAGGATAAACTCATCTTT; cdr3_aa: CALGERFPLLLGDIKDKLIF
j_call: TRDJ1; d_call: NA; clone_size: NA; v_call: TRDV1; cdr3_nt: TGTGCTCTTGAACTAGTCATGGGCCCTTACTGGAACGATAAACTCATCTTT; cdr3_aa: CALELVMGPYWNDKLIF
j_call: TRDJ1; d_call: TRDD3; clone_size: few; v_call: TRDV1; cdr3_nt: TGTGCTCTTGGGGAACCGCCTGGGGGATTTACCGATAAACTCATCTTT; cdr3_aa: CALGEPPGGFTDKLIF
j_call: TRDJ1; d_call: TRDD3; clone_size: few; v_call: TRDV2; cdr3_nt: TGTGCCTGTGACATCCAAAACGTCTGGGGGATACGAACCGATAAACTCATCTTT; cdr3_aa: CACDIQNVWGIRTDKLIF
j_call: TRDJ1; d_call: NA; clone_size: NA; v_call: TRDV1; cdr3_nt: TGTGCTCTTGGGGACCCCCTTCCACACACCGGTAAACTCATCTTT; cdr3_aa: CALGDPLPHTGKLIF
j_call: TRDJ2; d_call: TRDD3; clone_size: few; v_call: TRDV1; cdr3_nt: TGTGCTCTTGGGGGTGCACATGGCCCTACTGGGGGATACTGCACGGCACAACTCTTCTTT; cdr3_aa: CALGGAHGPTGGYCTAQLFF
j_call: TRDJ1; d_call: TRDD3; clone_size: NA; v_call: TRDV1; cdr3_nt: TGTGCTCTTGGGTCTCTTCTTCCTTCCTTACTGGGGGATAGTCGGTACACCGATAAACTCATCTTT; cdr3_aa: CALGSLLPSLLGDSRYTDKLIF
j_call: TRDJ1; d_call: NA; clone_size: NA; v_call: TRAV29/DV5; cdr3_nt: TGTGCAGCAAGCGTAATCCTCCCATTACTGAAAATGTACACCGATAAACTCATCTTT; cdr3_aa: CAASVILPLLKMYTDKLIF
j_call: TRDJ1; d_call: TRDD3; clone_size: few; v_call: TRDV1; cdr3_nt: TGTGCTCTTGGGACCTCCCCGACTGGGGGATACGCGTTGCGGCCCGATACCGATAAACTCATCTTT; cdr3_aa: CALGTSPTGGYALRPDTDKLIF
j_call: TRDJ1; d_call: NA; clone_size: many; v_call: TRDV2; cdr3_nt: TGTGCCTGTGACCGTACTGGGAATAAGGACGATAAACTCATCTTT; cdr3_aa: CACDRTGNKDDKLIF
j_call: TRDJ1; d_call: NA; clone_size: few; v_call: TRDV1; cdr3_nt: TGTGCTCTTGGGGAACTTCGGTCCCTTCAAGCATCGGGGAGGTACACCGATAAACTCATCTTT; cdr3_aa: CALGELRSLQASGRYTDKLIF
j_call: TRDJ1; d_call: NA; clone_size: few; v_call: TRDV1; cdr3_nt: TGTGCTCTTGGTGCTGCCTTGGGCCGCTCGGGGAAAAAGGGGGACACCGATAAACTCATCTTT; cdr3_aa: CALGAALGRSGKKGDTDKLIF
j_call: TRDJ1; d_call: TRDD3; clone_size: few; v_call: TRDV1; cdr3_nt: TGTGCTCTTGGGAACCCAACTTCCTACTACAGATACTGGGGGATACGCAATAAACTCATCTTT; cdr3_aa: CALGNPTSYYRYWGIRNKLIF
j_call: TRDJ1; d_call: TRDD3; clone_size: few; v_call: TRDV1; cdr3_nt: TGTGCTCTTGGGGATCTTATTCCCCCGCGGCAAATACTGGGGATTCAGGGGGTCGATAAACTCATCTTT; cdr3_aa: CALGDLIPPRQILGIQGVDKLIF
j_call: TRDJ1; d_call: NA; clone_size: NA; v_call: TRDV1; cdr3_nt: TGTGCTCTTGGGACCGCTCTCGAGTACACCGATAAACTCATCTTT; cdr3_aa: CALGTALEYTDKLIF
j_call: TRDJ1; d_call: NA; clone_size: NA; v_call: TRDV1; cdr3_nt: TGTGCTCTTGGGGAGCGCCTCCACACCGATAAACTCATCTTT; cdr3_aa: CALGERLHTDKLIF
j_call: TRDJ1; d_call: TRDD3; clone_size: NA; v_call: TRDV1; cdr3_nt: TGTGCTCTTGGGGGTCACCTACTGGGGGATACGCGACGCTACACCGATAAACTCATCTTT; cdr3_aa: CALGGHLLGDTRRYTDKLIF
j_call: TRDJ1; d_call: NA; clone_size: NA; v_call: TRDV1; cdr3_nt: TGTGCTCTTGGGGAACCTCTCGTCCAGTACACCGATAAACTCATCTTT; cdr3_aa: CALGEPLVQYTDKLIF
j_call: TRDJ1; d_call: NA; clone_size: medium-sized; v_call: TRAV29/DV5; cdr3_nt: TGTGCAGCAAGCCCCCTAGGTAAACTCATCTTT; cdr3_aa: CAASPLGKLIF
j_call: TRDJ1; d_call: NA; clone_size: few; v_call: TRDV1; cdr3_nt: TGTGCTCTTGGGACCGCCCGCGTTTTCACCGATAAACTCATCTTT; cdr3_aa: CALGTARVFTDKLIF
j_call: TRDJ1; d_call: TRDD3; clone_size: few; v_call: TRDV1; cdr3_nt: TGTGCTCTTGGGGACCTAGCCCATTCCTACGGGCAAGGGGATACGAGGTGGTATAAACTCATCTTT; cdr3_aa: CALGDLAHSYGQGDTRWYKLIF
j_call: TRDJ1; d_call: NA; clone_size: few; v_call: TRDV1; cdr3_nt: TGTGCTCTTGGGGAACTAGAGGCCTATTACACCGATAAACTCATCTTT; cdr3_aa: CALGELEAYYTDKLIF
j_call: TRDJ1; d_call: TRDD3; clone_size: few; v_call: TRDV1; cdr3_nt: TGTGCTCTTGGGGCCCCACTACTGGGGGTGATCACCGATAAACTCATCTTT; cdr3_aa: CALGAPLLGVITDKLIF
j_call: TRDJ1; d_call: TRDD3; clone_size: NA; v_call: TRDV1; cdr3_nt: TGTGCTCTTGGGGACGCCACACCTTCAAAAGGGGGATTCGCTACGCAACTCTTTTGGTACACCGATAAACTCATCTTT; cdr3_aa: CALGDATPSKGGFATQLFWYTDKLIF
j_call: TRDJ1; d_call: TRDD3; clone_size: few; v_call: TRDV2; cdr3_nt: TGTGCCTGTGACATCTGGGGGACTCCTTCGCCTTCTTACCGCACCGATAAGCTCATCTTT; cdr3_aa: CACDIWGTPSPSYRTDKLIF
j_call: TRDJ1; d_call: TRDD3; clone_size: NA; v_call: TRDV1; cdr3_nt: TGTGCTCTTGGGAACGGCCAGCTAGATACGGGGGATACACCCTGGGGGGACGCCGATAAACTCATCTTT; cdr3_aa: CALGNGQLDTGDTPWGDADKLIF
j_call: TRDJ1; d_call: NA; clone_size: few; v_call: TRDV2; cdr3_nt: TGTGCCTGTGAAGAGATAATCAACGGCACCGATAAACTCATCTTT; cdr3_aa: CACEEIINGTDKLIF
j_call: TRDJ1; d_call: TRDD3; clone_size: NA; v_call: TRDV1; cdr3_nt: TGTGCTCTTGGGGAACCTCGGGGACTGGGGGATACATCCACCGATAAACTCATCTTT; cdr3_aa: CALGEPRGLGDTSTDKLIF
j_call: TRDJ1; d_call: NA; clone_size: NA; v_call: TRDV1; cdr3_nt: TGTGCTCTTGGGGAACTTGAGTGCCACTCCGATAAACTCATCTTT; cdr3_aa: CALGELECHSDKLIF
j_call: TRDJ1; d_call: TRDD3; clone_size: few; v_call: TRDV1; cdr3_nt: TGTGCTCTTGGGGAACTTGGGCCCCTACTGGGGGATACCGGGAATTCGTACACCGATAAACTCATCTTT; cdr3_aa: CALGELGPLLGDTGNSYTDKLIF
j_call: TRDJ1; d_call: NA; clone_size: few; v_call: TRDV1; cdr3_nt: TGTGCTCTTGGGGAAAACCTTCCTACCCGTACGGGGGGATACCCCGACACCGATAAACTCATCTTT; cdr3_aa: CALGENLPTRTGGYPDTDKLIF
j_call: TRDJ1; d_call: TRDD3; clone_size: few; v_call: TRDV1; cdr3_nt: TGTGCTCTTGGGGCTCCTTCCTACGTTTGGTCTGGGGGATACCCCACGTACACCGATAAACTCATCTTT; cdr3_aa: CALGAPSYVWSGGYPTYTDKLIF
j_call: TRDJ1; d_call: TRDD3; clone_size: NA; v_call: TRDV2; cdr3_nt: TGTGCCTGCGCCAAACTTGGGGGATCACCGGGTAGAGGATTTGACACCGATAAACTCATCTTT; cdr3_aa: CACAKLGGSPGRGFDTDKLIF
j_call: TRDJ1; d_call: NA; clone_size: NA; v_call: TRDV1; cdr3_nt: TGTGCTCTCGCAATTCCTTACCTCCAACTGATACCAACCGATAAACTCATCTTT; cdr3_aa: CALAIPYLQLIPTDKLIF
j_call: TRDJ1; d_call: TRDD3; clone_size: few; v_call: TRDV1; cdr3_nt: TGTGCTCTTGGGGAACGAAAGGAGCCTGGGGGAATACGGGCGATAGGCACCGATAAACTCATCTTT; cdr3_aa: CALGERKEPGGIRAIGTDKLIF
j_call: TRDJ1; d_call: TRDD3; clone_size: NA; v_call: TRDV1; cdr3_nt: TGTGCTCTTGGGGTTCCTTTGCCGGACTGGGGGATGCGCCCCACCGATAAACTCATCTTT; cdr3_aa: CALGVPLPDWGMRPTDKLIF
j_call: TRDJ1; d_call: NA; clone_size: NA; v_call: TRDV1; cdr3_nt: TGTGCTCTTGGGGCGGAAAAGGCCGGTGAATTTCCCAATAAACTCATCTTT; cdr3_aa: CALGAEKAGEFPNKLIF